This T cell receptor beta chain was identified during a study of cytomegalovirus exposure and HLA in healthy donors (TCRdb year 2017). In the study overall: An earlier analysis of roughly 500 of the donors reported 250 to 350 Gb of sequence data and about 120 million unique TCR beta sequences obtained from about 170 million T cells. Donor age, sex, ethnicity and CMV serostatus were compiled alongside the repertoire data. In the later analysis, no new phenotypic data were used to find candidate immune exposures; instead, reliance was placed on TCR beta sequences and their occurrence across donors. Four to six DR-DQ haplotypes were handled as single units for association and clustering, since linkage in the cohort was strong. The study used immunosequencing to profile the T cell repertoires of under 700 subjects and linked those repertoires to cytomegalovirus serostatus. A later genetic analysis took genome-wide SNP genotypes for about 55% of the roughly 700 donors and used that subset as a discovery cohort. The study aimed to test whether cataloging public T cell receptors could reveal signatures of past pathogen exposure. Across under 500 genotyped donors of the cohort, an average of about 240,000 unique TCR beta nucleotide sequences per donor were sequenced, and 15% to 20% of those sequences were non-productive. The number of typed donors differed by locus: roughly 629-640 for A, B, C, DRB1 and DQB1; approximately 520 for DQA1; approximately 610 for DPA1; and some 470 for DPB1. All discovery cohort repertoires had been generated on a single sequencing platform. An early release covering more than 500 HLA-typed donors comprised approximately 290 gigabases of sequencing data and around 80 million unique TCR sequences. Class I and class II HLA loci were covered by the typing at four-digit resolution. Of the approximately 400 genotyped donors, 65% to 90% were placed in the genetic ancestry cluster associated with self-reported Caucasian donors. To decide whether each TCR beta V gene segment behaved as functional or pseudogenic, an earlier analysis of over 500 of the donors relied on high-throughput TCR beta sequencing. To predict cytomegalovirus infection status, the study brought together high-throughput TCR immunosequencing, statistical association of individual TCRs with disease status, and machine learning. Along with the roughly 700-subject first cohort, a separate validation cohort of over a hundred different subjects was used. In a later analysis, previously published TCR beta repertoires from 666 donors were re-analyzed and high-resolution HLA genotyping was added so that TCR occurrence patterns could be studied. Overall results and qualifications from the work: Compared with equally common non-associated chains, HLA-associated TCR beta chains in a later analysis were more clonally expanded and had lower generation probabilities. A cluster of highly shared sequence variants was judged likely to represent a technical artifact of the sequencing pipeline. Correlated functional status among segregating V segments might reflect linkage disequilibrium, but an unknown experimental factor could not be ruled out. Compared with the approximately 700-donor mean, donors in an Asian-associated ancestry cluster had fewer N-insertions in productive TCRs, according to a later genetic analysis. Broadly in line with IMGT annotations, most TCR beta V segments showed up in productive rearrangements about 87% or about 30% of the time in an earlier analysis of around 600 of the donors. Three of the identified cytomegalovirus-associated TCR beta chains were confirmed in vitro to be specific for cytomegalovirus antigens. According to a later analysis, parvovirus B19, influenza, CMV and Epstein-Barr virus appeared linked to several top co-occurrence clusters. Some IMGT-functional V segments, including TRBV6-2 and TRBV6-3, could not be told apart with the 87-base-pair reads, so those segments were excluded. At a false discovery rate of 0.05, a later analysis linked 16,951 TCR beta sequences to specific HLA alleles. Most TCR sequences were observed very rarely across donors, whereas some public TCRs were present in many individuals. Approximately 16 rarely observed V segments, including chromosome 9 orphons, were excluded from the earlier analysis of approximately 500 of the donors because counts were too low. HLA typing was unavailable for some donors at each locus, so association tests used only the typed subset. V-gene and J-gene trimming of TCR beta chains was associated with a missense DCLRE1C variant in a later genetic analysis, and the association was replicated in an independent cohort. A total of 164 TCR beta chains were listed by the study as associated with cytomegalovirus. The cohort was sequenced for TCR beta chains only, and without alpha or paired-chain data the features that could be detected were limited. Assigning TCR associations to individual alleles was difficult when HLA alleles, especially DR and DQ, strongly co-occurred. The presence/absence analyses assumed that sequencing depth was roughly uniform across donors, and that assumption may not be true. The authors suggested that the approach could potentially be generalized to other disease states and immunological phenotypes. A further reported finding was that TCR beta sequences accurately predicted the HLA-A and HLA-B alleles for most subjects in the first cohort. According to a later analysis, TCR association rates differed among HLA loci, with DRB1 alleles showing the most associated TCRs and HLA-C alleles showing the fewest. The only immune exposure information available for the cohort was CMV serostatus. In a later analysis, most CMV-associated TCR beta chains were found to appear HLA-restricted, with HLA associations seemingly driven largely by CMV exposure. The classifier was reported to diagnose cytomegalovirus status with high specificity and sensitivity in both the original cohort and the validation cohort.

Concerning this clone: Its antigen is still unknown. Within one base of it there is no much larger clone, and no base qualities were kept.

Spanning cysteine to phenylalanine, the CDR3 consists of 17 amino acids. Only the CDR3 DNA is retained, 51 bases long and in frame from the first base. In the germline V gene, CDR1 corresponds to SGDLS and CDR2 to YYNGEE. V loses 0 bases at its end and J loses 3 bases; junction bases beyond the gene matches: 3. Libraries were prepared through the immunoSEQ multiplex PCR assay. The multiplex PCR relied on a mix of 60 forward primers for TCR Vbeta segments and 13 reverse primers for TCR Jbeta segments. The CDR3 region of rearranged TCR beta genes was amplified from genomic DNA by a multiplex PCR assay. The amplified TCR beta libraries were sequenced on the Illumina HiSeq System as 87-base-pair reads. As for the original processing: Across the 666 repertoires, a later analysis counted 80 million or so unique TCR beta chains, roughly 11 million of which were shared by at least two donors. Raw reads were error-corrected and collapsed into unique sequences with a nearest-neighbor algorithm that merged closely related sequences to remove PCR and sequencing errors. To assign V, D and J gene segments, CDR3 sequences were aligned to IMGT reference sequences. For a sequence to be retained, a match of at least six nucleotides was required to both a V gene segment and a J gene segment. Rearrangements were classified as productive when the CDR3 lacked stop codons and remained in frame with V and J, and all other rearrangements were classified as non-productive. Following IMGT convention, CDR3 was defined as the stretch from the second conserved V-encoded cysteine to the conserved J-encoded phenylalanine. The earlier analysis of some 550 of the donors excluded any sequence lacking an unambiguous match to a single V gene segment. In an earlier analysis of a few hundred of the donors, a V segment was called functional when productive rearrangements were above 56.7%, and segregating when the standard deviation between donors exceeded 5%. A statistical classification framework was developed to diagnose cytomegalovirus status using the catalog of TCR beta chain sequences. In a later analysis, TCR nucleotide sequences were compared against IMGT/GENE-DB human TR gene sequences so that V and J genes could be assigned. In a later analysis, CDR3 sequences and most-parsimonious VDJ recombination scenarios were assigned using the TCRdist pipeline. A later analysis defined each TCR beta chain by its CDR3 amino acid sequence plus V-gene family, and excluded reads lacking a unique V-gene family. In a later analysis, fewer than 650 highly shared, low-generation-probability nucleotide sequences were removed to address suspected cross-contamination and a sequencing artifact. In a later analysis, a clonal expansion index for each public chain was calculated from normalized within-repertoire ranks of inferred template counts. Generation probabilities in a later analysis came from a VDJ recombination model fitted to out-of-frame rearrangements, and those results were checked against IGoR. A later analysis scored TCR-TCR, TCR-HLA and TCR-CMV co-occurrence with hypergeometric tests, applying a repertoire-size bias correction to TCR pairs. False discovery rates were estimated in a later analysis by permuting HLA or CMV assignments 20 times. In a later analysis, co-occurring TCRs were grouped with DBSCAN, and TCRdist sequence similarity was added when clustering was performed within HLA-allele-positive subsets. For co-occurrence clustering, repertoires with fewer than 30,000 or more than 120,000 public chains were excluded, along with a handful of repertoires with anomalous nucleotide sharing. TCRdb holds this immuneACCESS table with in-frame rearrangements only. Some clones are missing; in checked studies, unresolved V genes explain under half, and the rest has no known cause. Clone size and the V and J calls come from that table; the DNA yielded D and trimming. The sample has 90,000 to 130,000 clones on record, approximately 79% of them singletons. The top ten clones comprise roughly 5.6% of the sample.

The cohort was made up of approximately 670 healthy bone marrow donors. Cohort members were all nominally healthy when sampled, although unrecorded immune exposures were likely present. The donor was CMV seropositive and belonged to the group of more than 250 seropositive cohort members. Every donor gave a peripheral blood sample, and the peripheral blood mononuclear cells from that sample were used for TCR beta sequencing. The Qiagen DNeasy Blood Extraction Kit was used to extract genomic DNA from the blood cell samples. Sequencing input: PBMCs. The clonotype comes from a young man in good health and CMV-seropositive. The rearrangement combines TRBV9 with TRBJ2-6; 10 bases in the middle match TRBD2. The nucleotide sequence reads as follows: TGTGCCAGCAGCGTAGAAAGCGGGGGGGTTGGGGCCAACGTCCTGACTTTC. This is translated as CASSVESGGVGANVLTF.